A single sample gave rise to the 27 T cell receptor beta chains below, sequenced in a study of blood T cells in healthy people across ages. For the second PCR, which ran for about 6 to 11 cycles, a sample-barcoded 5' primer and a J-beta primer mix were used. TCRdb re-called the 5' RACE reads through MiXCR, storing one row per CDR3 protein. There are about 590,000 distinct CDR3 sequences in the sample; 25% to 30% occur only once, and 15% to 17% lies in the top ten. The source material was blood. The receptors come from a woman of 80 years or more in good health.

To note about this clonotype: A single base separates this from a much larger clone, so it may be a read error. The chain carries TRBV5-1 and TRBJ1-5; TRBD1 might be the D (6 bases). The CDR3 covers 15 residues. V gave up 6 bases and J gave up 5 bases, with 18 bases separating them. Germline CDR1 reads SGHRS; CDR2 reads YFSETQ. CDR3 bases: TGCGCCAGCAACTGCCCTCCCAGGGGCGATCAGCCCCAGCATTTT. It encodes CASNCPPRGDQPQHF.

This clonotype turned up a few times. A clone one base away is much larger, so this may be a read error. The chain couples TRBV6-1 to TRBJ1-4; D ambiguous. The CDR3 runs 15 residues. In germline, CDR1 is MNHNS, CDR2 SASEGT. The germline V and J ends were trimmed by 0 bases and 6 bases, with 11 bases remaining between them. This CDR3 is CASSEAKTRDEKLFF. CDR3 nucleotides: TGTGCCAGCAGTGAAGCGAAAACCCGGGATGAAAAACTGTTTTTT.

The chain combines TRBV15 with TRBJ1-1, with a tentative D call TRBD1 (5 bases). Looked up from germline, CDR1 is LNHNV and CDR2 is YYDKDF (reference sequence). V lost 8 bases and J 4 bases, leaving 17 bases between the germline ends. The CDR3 is 14 amino acids. The chain's CDR3 is CATGVVGESTEAFF. The CDR3 region has the DNA TGTGCCACCGGGGTGGTGGGGGAAAGCACTGAAGCTTTCTTT.

To note about this clonotype: This may be a read error, as it is one base from a much larger clone. Since the CDR3 does not end with the conserved phenylalanine or tryptophan, this likely comes from a read error. J is TRBJ1-2 and V is TRBV5-1, with 8 bases lining up with TRBD1. V was pared by 5 bases and J by 3 bases, with 9 bases of the junction left unmatched. The CDR3 consists of 15 residues. Germline V gene data show CDR1 as SGHRS and CDR2 as YFSETQ. As DNA, the CDR3 is TGCGCCAGCAGTAGTCCTGACAGGGGTCACTATGGCTACACCTGC. This gives the protein CASSSPDRGHYGYTC.

A few counts support this clonotype. The chain is built from TRBV20-1 and TRBJ2-4; D unclear. V was shortened by 0 bases and J by 0 bases, with 6 bases between the two germline ends. The CDR3 runs 14 residues. Germline values: CDR1 DFQATT, CDR2 SNEGSKA (reference sequence). The CDR3 DNA reads TGCAGTGCTAGAGATCCCCGAGCCAAAAACATTCAGTACTTC. This sequence encodes CSARDPRAKNIQYF.

This clonotype was observed many times. The chain links TRBV14 to TRBJ1-1; D is ambiguous. Per the germline V gene, CDR1 is SGHDN and CDR2 is FVKESK. V gave up 4 bases and J gave up 0 bases, with 9 bases separating them. The length of the CDR3 is 14 residues. CDR3 nucleotides: TGTGCCAGCAGCCGGGCCGTAATGAACACTGAAGCTTTCTTT. The encoded protein is CASSRAVMNTEAFF.

As regards this clonotype: The junction shows a germline mismatch at one end, possibly a read error. The J gene is TRBJ1-5, the V gene TRBV4-2; weak D call: TRBD1 (6 bases). The CDR3 contains 17 residues. Germline-derived CDR1 and CDR2 are LGHNA and YNFKEQ. The CDR3 region is CAGSQDDLGAPDQPQHF. The CDR3 DNA reads TGTGCCGGCAGCCAAGATGATTTGGGGGCGCCGGATCAGCCCCAGCATTTT.

This clonotype was seen repeatedly, ten times or more. The chain is built from TRBV7-9 and TRBJ2-3, with a tentative D call TRBD2 (6 bases). The CDR3 sequence is 15 residues long. CDR1 is SEHNR, CDR2 FQNEAQ, per germline (reference sequence). The V end was cut by 4 bases, the J end by 2 bases, with 13 bases between. The CDR3 DNA reads TGTGCCAGCAGCTCGGCGGGATCCGCCACAGATACGCAGTATTTT. It codes for CASSSAGSATDTQYF.

This clonotype was seen a few times. A much larger clonotype is one base distant, so this may be a read error. CDR3 amino acids: CASSPQRSGGRDTQYF. CDR3 bases: TGTGCCAGCAGCCCTCAGCGGTCTGGGGGCCGGGATACGCAGTATTTT. The J gene is TRBJ2-3, the V gene TRBV9; D might be TRBD1 (6 bases). The CDR3 sequence is 16 residues long. In germline, CDR1 is SGDLS, CDR2 YYNGEE. Trimming stripped 4 bases from V and 6 bases from J, with 21 bases between.

This clonotype was seen many times. The chain couples TRBV4-2 to TRBJ1-5, with 10 positions matching TRBD1. V gave up 2 bases and J gave up 7 bases; unmatched junction bases: 5. Germline CDR1 LGHNA, CDR2 YNFKEQ. This CDR3 region has 15 residues. Here the CDR3 reads CASSQTGTGEQPQHF. Here the CDR3 DNA reads TGTGCCAGCAGCCAAACCGGGACAGGGGAACAGCCCCAGCATTTT.

Ten or more counts support this clonotype. The CDR3 DNA reads TGTGCCAGCAGCTTAGAACAAAGGAACACTGAAGCTTTCTTT. The encoded protein is CASSLEQRNTEAFF. The rearrangement links TRBV7-3 to TRBJ1-1, with D unresolved. The CDR3 sequence is 14 residues long. Germline CDR1 and CDR2: SGHTA and FQGTGA. V gave up 2 bases and J gave up 1 base, with 8 bases separating them. Looking up the rest from reference TRBV7-3 and TRBJ1-1 gives the full variable domain: GAGVSQTPSNKVTEKGKYVELRCDPISGHTALYWYRQSLGQGPEFLIYFQGTGAADDSGLPNDRFFAVRPEGSVSTLKIQRTERGDSAVYLCASSLEQRNTEAFFGQGTRLTVV.

The J gene is TRBJ2-7, the V gene TRBV28; D might be TRBD1 (6 bases). CDR1 is MDHEN, CDR2 SYDVKM, per germline. The CDR3 covers 14 residues. The V end was cut by 2 bases, the J end by 1 base, with 9 bases between. As DNA, the CDR3 is TGTGCCAGCAGTTTAACCGGACAGTCCTACGAGCAGTACTTC. Translation gives CASSLTGQSYEQYF.

V usage is TRBV2 and J usage is TRBJ2-5, with 7 nucleotides matching TRBD1. The J call may be mistaken, given a closer DNA end match to TRBJ2-7. This CDR3 region has 14 residues. CDR1 is SNHLY, CDR2 FYNNEI, per germline. CDR3 coding DNA: TGTGCCAGCAAGGTTAGAGTGACAGGGTTCGAGCAGTACTTC. Protein sequence: CASKVRVTGFEQYF.

Comments on this clonotype: This may be a read error: a much more frequent sequence differs by one nucleotide. This sequence joins TRBV11-1 and TRBJ2-1; D is perhaps TRBD1 or TRBD2 (6 bases each). The CDR3 is 16 residues long. The V end was cut by 1 base, the J end by 2 bases, with 12 bases between. Germline V lookup: CDR1 SGHAT, CDR2 FQDESV (reference sequence). CDR3 sequence (DNA): TGTGCCAGCAGCTTAGTCGAAGGGGGGACCTACAATGAGCAGTTCTTC. Amino acids: CASSLVEGGTYNEQFF.

This clonotype appeared many times. The chain is built from TRBV6-6 and TRBJ1-2, with a possible D match to TRBD1 (6 bases). CDR1 MNHNY and CDR2 SVGAGI come from the germline V gene (reference sequence). V lost 9 bases, J lost 8 bases, and 25 bases lay in between. The CDR3 runs to 15 residues. In DNA form, the CDR3 reads TGTGCCAGAAGACGACAGGTACTCGGTCTCGAGGGCTACACCTTC. It codes for CARRRQVLGLEGYTF.

V gene TRBV9 combines with J gene TRBJ2-3; D call uncertain. V lost 0 bases and J lost 0, with 11 bases in between. The CDR3 is 16 amino acids. Germline-derived CDR1 and CDR2 are SGDLS and YYNGEE. For the CDR3, the DNA is TGTGCCAGCAGCGTAGGGGCTAAAGCTAGCACAGATACGCAGTATTTT. Translating gives CASSVGAKASTDTQYF.

This clonotype was found many times. The chain has TRBV7-6 and TRBJ2-7, with 7 bases fitting TRBD1. The CDR3 runs to 14 residues. V was clipped by 5 bases and J by 4 bases; unmatched bases: 8. The germline gives CDR1 SGHVS, CDR2 FNYEAQ. CDR3: CASSPRQGSYEQYF. The CDR3 bases are TGTGCCAGCAGCCCCCGACAGGGATCATACGAGCAGTACTTC.

This clonotype was counted ten times or more. V usage is TRBV4-2 and J usage is TRBJ2-1; D may be TRBD2 (6 bases). Trimming stripped 0 bases from V and 6 bases from J, with 18 bases between. The CDR3 is 17 amino acids. Germline values: CDR1 LGHNA, CDR2 YNFKEQ. In nucleotides, the CDR3 is TGTGCCAGCAGCCAAGATCTAGGGAGGTCCCGGGGCAATGAGCAGTTCTTC. As protein: CASSQDLGRSRGNEQFF.

V usage is TRBV20-1 and J usage is TRBJ2-3; 9 bases align to TRBD2. Trimming took 2 bases from V and 3 from J; bases not matched to a gene: 9. The CDR3 sequence is 16 residues long. The V gene's germline CDR1 is DFQATT and CDR2 SNEGSKA (reference sequence). The CDR3 spells CSARSGTSQRTDTQYF. The CDR3 DNA sequence: TGCAGTGCTAGATCCGGGACTAGCCAAAGAACAGATACGCAGTATTTT.

This clonotype was counted ten times or more. The chain joins TRBV3-1 to TRBJ2-5, with TRBD2 as a possible D gene (6 bases). V was cut by 4 bases and J by 1 base, with 16 bases left in between. The V gene's germline CDR1 is LGHDT and CDR2 YNNKEL (reference sequence). This CDR3 is built from 16 residues. CDR3 protein: CASSLGGLAFQETQYF. The CDR3 DNA reads TGTGCCAGCAGCCTCGGCGGCCTAGCGTTCCAAGAGACCCAGTACTTC.

Of note for this clonotype: With a much larger clone just one base away, this may be a read error. The chain joins TRBV4-1 to TRBJ2-7; 13 positions match TRBD2. CDR1 MGHRA and CDR2 YSYEKL come from the germline V gene. The CDR3 consists of 16 residues. Trimming at V came to 0 bases and at J to 7 bases, leaving 6 bases not matched to a gene. The CDR3 region is CASSQDGTSGAHEQYF. The CDR3 coding sequence is TGCGCCAGCAGCCAAGACGGGACTAGCGGGGCCCATGAGCAGTACTTC.

There are many counts of this clonotype. This sequence joins TRBV7-6 and TRBJ2-4; no clear D. Germline loops: CDR1 SGHVS, CDR2 FNYEAQ. CDR3 size: 20 residues. The V and J ends lost 2 bases and 0 bases respectively, with 23 bases between them. As DNA, the CDR3 is TGTGCCAGCAGCTTAAACCCCCCCCGTTCCCAGATCCTAGCCAAAAACATTCAGTACTTC. As protein: CASSLNPPRSQILAKNIQYF.

Turning to this clonotype: Given a much more abundant clone one base away, this may be a read error. The chain is built from TRBV29-1 and TRBJ2-7; 8 positions match TRBD2. J gave up 7 bases and V 2 bases, and 10 bases lay outside the gene matches. The CDR3 loop spans 14 amino acids. Germline V lookup: CDR1 SQVTM, CDR2 ANQGSEA. As DNA, the CDR3 is TGCAGCGTTGAACCCCGGACTAGCTACAATGAGCAGTACTTC. Protein product: CSVEPRTSYNEQYF.

This clonotype came up a few times. J is TRBJ1-6 and V is TRBV5-8; no reliable D call. Germline assignment: CDR1 SGHTS and CDR2 YDEGEE. CDR3 length equals 15 residues. Trimming removed 0 bases at V and 8 bases at J, with 12 bases between. Here the CDR3 reads CASSLGSYSHSPLHF. In DNA form, the CDR3 reads TGTGCCAGCAGCTTGGGATCGTACAGTCATTCACCCCTCCACTTT.

There are a few counts of this clonotype. The chain combines TRBV6-1 with TRBJ1-1; 8 bases map to TRBD1. The CDR3 is 14 amino acids. Germline CDR1 is MNHNS and CDR2 is SASEGT. J was trimmed by 4 bases and V by 4 bases; bases with no gene match: 5. In DNA form, the CDR3 reads TGTGCCAGCAGTGCAAAACAGGGGGGCACTGAAGCTTTCTTT. It specifies CASSAKQGGTEAFF.

Comment on this clonotype: Mismatch with germline at one junction end may stem from a read error. V gene TRBV5-5 combines with J gene TRBJ2-3, with no clear D. Germline assignment: CDR1 SGHKS and CDR2 YYEKEE (reference sequence). The CDR3 contains 13 residues. CDR3 residues: CAGSLAGADTQYF. The CDR3 DNA reads as TGTGCCGGCAGCTTGGCAGGTGCAGATACGCAGTATTTT.

V usage is TRBV20-1 and J usage is TRBJ2-5, with 12 nucleotides matching TRBD2. The CDR3 totals 17 residues. Germline V gives CDR1 DFQATT, CDR2 SNEGSKA (reference sequence). Trimming at V came to 3 bases and at J to 1 base, leaving 9 bases not matched to a gene. The CDR3 is CSASPRLAGVPQETQYF. CDR3 DNA: TGCAGTGCTAGTCCTCGACTAGCGGGAGTCCCCCAAGAGACCCAGTACTTC.